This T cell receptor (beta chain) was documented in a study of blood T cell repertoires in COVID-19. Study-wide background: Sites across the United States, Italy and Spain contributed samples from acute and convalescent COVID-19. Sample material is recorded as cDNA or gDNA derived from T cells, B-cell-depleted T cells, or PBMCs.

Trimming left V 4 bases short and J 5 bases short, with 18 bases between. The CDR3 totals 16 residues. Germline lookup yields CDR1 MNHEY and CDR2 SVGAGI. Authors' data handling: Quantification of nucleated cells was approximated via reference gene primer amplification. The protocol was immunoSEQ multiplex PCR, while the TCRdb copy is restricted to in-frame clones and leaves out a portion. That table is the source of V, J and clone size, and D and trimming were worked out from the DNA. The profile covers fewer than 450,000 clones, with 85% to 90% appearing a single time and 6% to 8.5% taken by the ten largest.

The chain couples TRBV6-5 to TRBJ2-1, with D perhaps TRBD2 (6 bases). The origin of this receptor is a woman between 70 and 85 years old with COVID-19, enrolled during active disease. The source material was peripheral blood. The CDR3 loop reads CASSWSRELGHNEQFF. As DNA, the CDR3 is TGTGCCAGCAGTTGGTCCCGGGAGCTAGGTCACAATGAGCAGTTCTTC.